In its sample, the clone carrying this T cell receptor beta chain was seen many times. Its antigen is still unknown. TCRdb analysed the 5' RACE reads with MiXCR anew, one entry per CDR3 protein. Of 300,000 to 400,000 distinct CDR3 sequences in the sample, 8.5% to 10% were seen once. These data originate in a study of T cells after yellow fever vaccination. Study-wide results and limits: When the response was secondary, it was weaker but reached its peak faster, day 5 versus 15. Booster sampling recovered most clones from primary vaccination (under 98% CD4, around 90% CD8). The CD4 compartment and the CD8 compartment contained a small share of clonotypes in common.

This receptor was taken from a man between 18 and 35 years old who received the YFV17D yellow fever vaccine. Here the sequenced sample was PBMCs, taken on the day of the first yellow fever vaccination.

This chain's CDR3 is CASAKVAQNEQFF. The CDR3 nucleotides read TGCGCCAGCGCGAAGGTCGCACAAAATGAGCAGTTCTTC. This chain connects TRBV10-2 to TRBJ2-1; no clear D gene. The CDR3 consists of 13 residues. Germline-derived CDR1 and CDR2 are WSHSY and SAAADI. V lost 8 bases and J lost 7, with 15 bases in between.